This TCR beta chain was sequenced for a study of T cells in Graves' hyperthyroidism and ophthalmopathy. As for the study in general: Peripheral blood sampling occurred at initial diagnosis, before any treatment. Study results and limitations: The model made its ophthalmopathy prediction, and onset followed a median about 5.9 months later.

V was shortened by 3 bases and J by 2 bases, with 10 bases between the two germline ends. Per the germline V gene, CDR1 is DFQATT and CDR2 is SNEGSKA (reference sequence). CDR3 size: 13 residues. On the basis of clinical symptoms, serum thyroxine and TRAb, thyroid ultrasound and orbital computed tomography, diagnoses were made. Amplified TCR beta CDR3 regions came from RNA transcripts. The HTBI set primed first-round TCR CDR3 RT-PCR. TCRdb re-called the multiplex PCR reads with MiXCR, one entry per CDR3 protein. The sample gives approximately 34,000 distinct CDR3 sequences, about 52% of which show up once; roughly 25% is in the top ten. This clonotype was observed at least ten times. Antigen: not known.

The receptor was derived from a woman between 40 and 55 years old with Graves' ophthalmopathy. This sequence joins TRBV20-1 and TRBJ2-5; D not certain. Sequenced: blood. In nucleotides, the CDR3 is TGCAGTGCTAGCGACCTGATTCAAGAGACCCAGTACTTC. Translated, it gives CSASDLIQETQYF.